This TCR beta chain was sequenced during a study of T cell repertoires in cytomegalovirus infection. Study in general: Indicated by public TCR beta signatures were CMV infection and matching HLA type.

CDR1 LGHDT and CDR2 YNNKEL come from the germline V gene (reference sequence). The CDR3 consists of 15 residues. V lost 0 bases and J lost 8, with 11 bases in between. This clonotype has a count of ten or more. The antigen is not known. TCRdb re-analysed the reads in MiXCR, keeping a single row per CDR3 protein. The data contain about 89,000 distinct CDR3 sequences, 25% to 30% of them singletons. Whole-study results and caveats: The cumulative frequency of public TCR beta families distinguished individuals who carried CMV together with the relevant HLA. Clonotype analysis showed dominance of the ex vivo response by HLA-C-restricted CMV-specific TCR beta clonotypes.

The TCR comes from a human donor in good health (CMV status not recorded). Some clones in this sample may be carry-over from other donors' samples. The gene calls are TRBV3-1 and TRBJ1-6; D call uncertain. This specimen was CD8+ T cells from cultured PBMCs, taken from culture after CMV antigen stimulation. The DNA of the CDR3 is TGTGCCAGCAGCCAAGATCGCGGGCGTGATTCACCCCTCCACTTT. The encoded protein is CASSQDRGRDSPLHF.